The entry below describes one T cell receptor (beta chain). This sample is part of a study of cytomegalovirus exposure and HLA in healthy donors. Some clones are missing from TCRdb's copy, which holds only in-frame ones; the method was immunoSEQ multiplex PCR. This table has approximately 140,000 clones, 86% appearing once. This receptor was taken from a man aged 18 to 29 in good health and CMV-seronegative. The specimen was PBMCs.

CDR3 DNA: TGTGCCAGCAGTGACTCGCTAGCGGGAGTCAATGAGCAGTTCTTC. It translates to CASSDSLAGVNEQFF. The V call is TRBV6-4, the J call TRBJ2-1, with TRBD2 identical over 10 bases. The CDR3 sequence is 15 residues long. V was clipped by 0 bases and J by 6 bases; unmatched bases: 2. CDR1 MRHNA and CDR2 SNTAGT come from the germline V gene.